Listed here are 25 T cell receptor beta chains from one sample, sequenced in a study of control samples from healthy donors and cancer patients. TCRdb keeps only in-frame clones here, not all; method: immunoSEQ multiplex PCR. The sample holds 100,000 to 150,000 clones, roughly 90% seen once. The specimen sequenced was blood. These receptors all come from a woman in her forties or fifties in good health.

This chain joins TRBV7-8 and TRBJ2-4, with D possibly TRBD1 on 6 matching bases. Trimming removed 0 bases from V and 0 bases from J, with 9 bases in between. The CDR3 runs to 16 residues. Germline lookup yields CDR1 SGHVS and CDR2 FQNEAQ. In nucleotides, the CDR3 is TGTGCCAGCAGCTTAGCGGACAGAATAGCCAAAAACATTCAGTACTTC. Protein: CASSLADRIAKNIQYF.

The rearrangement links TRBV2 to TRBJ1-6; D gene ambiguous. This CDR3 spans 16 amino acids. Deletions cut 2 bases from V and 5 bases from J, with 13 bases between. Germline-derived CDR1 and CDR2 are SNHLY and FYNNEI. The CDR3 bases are TGTGCCAGCAGTGAACTGGGAGGGTCTAATAATTCACCCCTCCACTTT. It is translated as CASSELGGSNNSPLHF. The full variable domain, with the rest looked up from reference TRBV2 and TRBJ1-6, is EPEVTQTPSHQVTQMGQEVILRCVPISNHLYFYWYRQILGQKVEFLVSFYNNEISEKSEIFDDQFSVERPDGSNFTLKIRSTKLEDSAMYFCASSELGGSNNSPLHFGNGTRLTVT.

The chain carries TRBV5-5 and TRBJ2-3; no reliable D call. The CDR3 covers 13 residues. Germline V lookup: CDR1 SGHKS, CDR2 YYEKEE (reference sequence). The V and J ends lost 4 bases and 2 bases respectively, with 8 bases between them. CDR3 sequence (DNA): TGTGCCAGCAGCCGGCCTGACACAGATACGCAGTATTTT. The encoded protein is CASSRPDTDTQYF.

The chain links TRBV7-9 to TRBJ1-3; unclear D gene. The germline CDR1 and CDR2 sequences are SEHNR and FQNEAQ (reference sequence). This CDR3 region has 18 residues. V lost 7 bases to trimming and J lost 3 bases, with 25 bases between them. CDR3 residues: CASTSHPGSHAYGNTIYF. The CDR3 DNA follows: TGTGCCAGCACCTCCCATCCAGGTTCTCATGCGTATGGAAACACCATATATTTT.

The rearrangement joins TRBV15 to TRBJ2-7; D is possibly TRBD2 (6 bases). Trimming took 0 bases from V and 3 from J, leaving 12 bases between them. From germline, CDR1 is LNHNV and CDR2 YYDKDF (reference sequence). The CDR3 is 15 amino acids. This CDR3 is CATSRDRVGGYEQYF. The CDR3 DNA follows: TGTGCCACCAGCAGAGATCGTGTCGGGGGCTACGAGCAGTACTTC. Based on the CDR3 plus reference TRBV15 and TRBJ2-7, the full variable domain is DAMVIQNPRYQVTQFGKPVTLSCSQTLNHNVMYWYQQKSSQAPKLLFHYYDKDFNNEADTPDNFQSRRPNTSFCFLDIRSPGLGDTAMYLCATSRDRVGGYEQYFGPGTRLTVT.

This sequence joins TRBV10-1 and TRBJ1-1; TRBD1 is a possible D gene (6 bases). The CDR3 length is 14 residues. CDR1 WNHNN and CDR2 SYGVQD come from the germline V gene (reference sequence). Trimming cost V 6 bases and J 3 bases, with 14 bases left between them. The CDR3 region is CASSADRRYTEAFF. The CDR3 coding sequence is TGCGCCAGCAGCGCCGACAGGCGATACACTGAAGCTTTCTTT.

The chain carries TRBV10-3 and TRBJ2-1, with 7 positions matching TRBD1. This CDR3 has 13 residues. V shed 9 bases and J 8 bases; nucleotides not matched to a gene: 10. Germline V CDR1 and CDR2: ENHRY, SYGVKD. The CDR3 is CAISQGGQDEQFF. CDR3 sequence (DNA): TGTGCCATTAGCCAAGGGGGCCAGGATGAGCAGTTCTTC.

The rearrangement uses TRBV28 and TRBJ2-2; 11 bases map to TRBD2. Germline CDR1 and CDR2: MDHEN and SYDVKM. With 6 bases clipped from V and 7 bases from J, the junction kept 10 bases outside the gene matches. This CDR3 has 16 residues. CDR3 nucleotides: TGTGCCAGCAGCCCCAATCGACTAGCGGGAAACGGGGAGCTGTTTTTT. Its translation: CASSPNRLAGNGELFF.

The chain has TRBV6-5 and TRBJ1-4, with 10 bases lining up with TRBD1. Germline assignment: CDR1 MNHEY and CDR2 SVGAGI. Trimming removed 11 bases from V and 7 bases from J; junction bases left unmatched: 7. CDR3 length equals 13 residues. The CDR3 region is CASRDRGPEKLFF. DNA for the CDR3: TGTGCCTCCAGGGACAGGGGCCCTGAAAAACTGTTTTTT.

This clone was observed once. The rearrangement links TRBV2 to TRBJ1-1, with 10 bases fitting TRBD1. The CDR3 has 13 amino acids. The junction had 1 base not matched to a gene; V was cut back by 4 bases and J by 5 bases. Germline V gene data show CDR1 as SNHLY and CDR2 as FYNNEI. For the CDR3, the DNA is TGTGCCAGCAGTGGGACAGGGGGAACTGAAGCTTTCTTT. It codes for CASSGTGGTEAFF. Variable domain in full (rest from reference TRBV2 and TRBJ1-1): EPEVTQTPSHQVTQMGQEVILRCVPISNHLYFYWYRQILGQKVEFLVSFYNNEISEKSEIFDDQFSVERPDGSNFTLKIRSTKLEDSAMYFCASSGTGGTEAFFGQGTRLTVV.

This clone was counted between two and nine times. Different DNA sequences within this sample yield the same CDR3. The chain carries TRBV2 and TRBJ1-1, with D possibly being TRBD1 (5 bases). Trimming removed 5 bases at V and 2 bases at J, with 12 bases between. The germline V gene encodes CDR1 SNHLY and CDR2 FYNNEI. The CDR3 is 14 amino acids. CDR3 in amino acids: CASSLQRGNTEAFF. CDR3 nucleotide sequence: TGTGCCAGCAGTCTCCAGAGGGGTAACACTGAAGCTTTCTTT.

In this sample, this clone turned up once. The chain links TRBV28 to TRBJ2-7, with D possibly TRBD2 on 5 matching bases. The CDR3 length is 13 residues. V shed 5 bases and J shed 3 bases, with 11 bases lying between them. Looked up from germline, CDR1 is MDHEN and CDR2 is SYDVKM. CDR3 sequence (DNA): TGTGCCAGCAGTAACAGCGGTCGCTACGAGCAGTACTTC. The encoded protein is CASSNSGRYEQYF.

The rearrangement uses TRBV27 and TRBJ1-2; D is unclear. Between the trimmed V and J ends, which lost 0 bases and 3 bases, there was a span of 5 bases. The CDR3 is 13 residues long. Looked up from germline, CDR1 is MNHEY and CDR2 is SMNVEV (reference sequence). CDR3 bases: TGTGCCAGCAGTTTATCAATAGACTATGGCTACACCTTC. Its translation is CASSLSIDYGYTF.

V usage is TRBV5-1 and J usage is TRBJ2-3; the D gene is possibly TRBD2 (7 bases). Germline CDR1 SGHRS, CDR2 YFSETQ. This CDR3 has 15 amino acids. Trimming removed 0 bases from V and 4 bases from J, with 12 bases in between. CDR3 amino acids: CASSLEGGSPDTQYF. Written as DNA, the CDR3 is TGCGCCAGCAGCTTGGAGGGGGGGAGTCCAGATACGCAGTATTTT.

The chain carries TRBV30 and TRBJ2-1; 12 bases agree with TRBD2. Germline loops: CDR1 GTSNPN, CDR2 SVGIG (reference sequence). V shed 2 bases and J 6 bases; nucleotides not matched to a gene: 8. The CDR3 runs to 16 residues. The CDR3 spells CAWSTAWTSGTNEQFF. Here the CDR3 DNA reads TGTGCCTGGAGTACAGCCTGGACTAGCGGGACCAATGAGCAGTTCTTC.

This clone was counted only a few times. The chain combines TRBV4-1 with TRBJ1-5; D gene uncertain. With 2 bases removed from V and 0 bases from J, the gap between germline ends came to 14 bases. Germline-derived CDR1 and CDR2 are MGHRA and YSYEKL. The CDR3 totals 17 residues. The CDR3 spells CASSQSPTAYSNQPQHF. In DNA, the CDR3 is TGCGCCAGCAGCCAATCCCCAACAGCTTATAGCAATCAGCCCCAGCATTTT.

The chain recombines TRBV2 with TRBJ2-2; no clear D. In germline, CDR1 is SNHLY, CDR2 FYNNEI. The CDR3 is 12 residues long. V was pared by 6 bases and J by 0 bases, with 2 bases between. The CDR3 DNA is TGTGCCAGCAGCGCGAACACCGGGGAGCTGTTTTTT. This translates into CASSANTGELFF.

DNA of the CDR3: TGTGCCAGCTCACTCCTAGCGATAGACTCCTACGAGCAGTACTTC. Translation: CASSLLAIDSYEQYF. The gene calls are TRBV18 and TRBJ2-7; D possibly corresponds to TRBD2 (6 bases). Germline CDR1 and CDR2: KGHSH and LQKENI. With 4 bases removed from V and 0 bases from J, the gap between germline ends came to 13 bases. This CDR3 has 15 residues.

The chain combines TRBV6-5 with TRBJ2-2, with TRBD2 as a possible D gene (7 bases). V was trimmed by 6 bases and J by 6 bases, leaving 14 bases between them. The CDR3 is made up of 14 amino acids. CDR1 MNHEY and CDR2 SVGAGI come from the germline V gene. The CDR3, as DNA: TGTGCCAGCAGGCAAGGGGGGGCCGCCGGGGAGCTGTTTTTT. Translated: CASRQGGAAGELFF.

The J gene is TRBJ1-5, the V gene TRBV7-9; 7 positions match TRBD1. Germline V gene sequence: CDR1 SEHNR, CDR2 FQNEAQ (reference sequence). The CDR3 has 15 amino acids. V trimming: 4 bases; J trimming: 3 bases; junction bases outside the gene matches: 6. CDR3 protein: CASSSQGVPNQPQHF. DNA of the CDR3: TGTGCCAGCAGCTCCCAGGGGGTCCCCAATCAGCCCCAGCATTTT. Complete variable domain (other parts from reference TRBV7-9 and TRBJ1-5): DTGVSQNPRHKITKRGQNVTFRCDPISEHNRLYWYRQTLGQGPEFLTYFQNEAQLEKSRLLSDRFSAERPKGSFSTLEIQRTEQGDSAMYLCASSSQGVPNQPQHFGDGTRLSIL.

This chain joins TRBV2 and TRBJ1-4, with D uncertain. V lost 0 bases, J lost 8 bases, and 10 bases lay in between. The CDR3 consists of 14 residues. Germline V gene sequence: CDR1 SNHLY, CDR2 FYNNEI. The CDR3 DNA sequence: TGTGCCAGCAGTGAAGCCGGGAGAGGCGAAAAACTGTTTTTT. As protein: CASSEAGRGEKLFF.

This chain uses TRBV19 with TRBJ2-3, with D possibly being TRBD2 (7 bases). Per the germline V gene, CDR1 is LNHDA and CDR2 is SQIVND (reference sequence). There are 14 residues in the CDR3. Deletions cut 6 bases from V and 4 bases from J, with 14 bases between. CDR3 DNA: TGTGCCAGTAGGGCGGGAGAGGGGGCAGATACGCAGTATTTT. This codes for CASRAGEGADTQYF.

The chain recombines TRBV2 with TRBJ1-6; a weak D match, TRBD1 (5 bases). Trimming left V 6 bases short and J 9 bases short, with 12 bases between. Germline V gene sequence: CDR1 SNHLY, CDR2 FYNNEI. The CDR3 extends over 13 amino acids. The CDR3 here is CASRRDHGSPLHF. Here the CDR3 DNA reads TGTGCCAGCAGGCGGGACCATGGTTCACCCCTCCACTTT.

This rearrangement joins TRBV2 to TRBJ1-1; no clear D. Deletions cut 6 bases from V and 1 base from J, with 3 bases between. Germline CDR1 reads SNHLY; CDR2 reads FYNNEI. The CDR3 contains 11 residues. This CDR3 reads CASRKNTEAFF. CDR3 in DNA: TGTGCCAGCAGGAAGAACACTGAAGCTTTCTTT. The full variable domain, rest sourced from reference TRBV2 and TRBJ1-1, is EPEVTQTPSHQVTQMGQEVILRCVPISNHLYFYWYRQILGQKVEFLVSFYNNEISEKSEIFDDQFSVERPDGSNFTLKIRSTKLEDSAMYFCASRKNTEAFFGQGTRLTVV.

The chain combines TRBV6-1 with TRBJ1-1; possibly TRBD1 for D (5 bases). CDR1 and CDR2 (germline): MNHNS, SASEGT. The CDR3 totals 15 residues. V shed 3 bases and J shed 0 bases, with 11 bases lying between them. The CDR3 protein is CASSEVGGLNTEAFF. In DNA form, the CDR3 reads TGTGCCAGCAGTGAGGTTGGGGGTCTGAACACTGAAGCTTTCTTT.